These 7 T cell receptor beta chains share one sample of origin, sequenced in a study of molecular identifiers for immune sequencing clone quantification. TCRdb reprocessed the PCR reads with MiXCR, giving one entry per CDR3 protein. The sample has fewer than 350,000 distinct CDR3 sequences; about 22% are singletons. The specimen was naive CD8+ T cells from blood, with Jurkat cell RNA spiked in. Subset: FACS-sorted CD8+CD4-CCR7+CD45RA+ naive T cells. The receptors here all came from a human donor in good health. Some libraries in this study had Jurkat cell RNA spiked in.

The sample holds a few counts of this clonotype. This may come from a read error, since a much larger clone is one base off. The rearrangement links TRBV20-1 to TRBJ2-7; D is unresolved. The CDR3 contains 16 residues. V was cut by 6 bases and J by 6 bases, with 27 bases left in between. The germline V gene has CDR1 DFQATT and CDR2 SNEGSKA (reference sequence). CDR3 sequence reads: CSAPDLVSRSLGEQYF. DNA of the CDR3: TGCAGTGCACCAGACTTGGTTAGCAGGAGTTTGGGCGAGCAGTACTTC.

In its sample, this clonotype was seen a few times. At one of its ends the junction is not consistent with the germline gene, which may arise from a read error. The chain combines TRBV9 with TRBJ2-5; no reliable D call. Per germline, CDR1 SGDLS and CDR2 YYNGEE. This CDR3 has 11 amino acids. The CDR3 spells CASSSQETQCF. In DNA form, the CDR3 reads TGTGCCAGCAGCTCCCAAGAGACCCAGTGCTTC.

This chain connects TRBV12-3 or TRBV12-4 to TRBJ1-5; D is unclear. The CDR3 is 14 residues long. The CDR3: CAGSLAFTYQPQHF. DNA for the CDR3: TGTGCTGGCAGTCTAGCCTTTACTTATCAGCCCCAGCATTTT.

This clonotype was seen many times. J is TRBJ2-5 and V is TRBV27; possible D gene TRBD2, 6 bases. The V end was cut by 3 bases, the J end by 5 bases, with 16 bases between. Germline-derived CDR1 and CDR2 are MNHEY and SMNVEV (reference sequence). CDR3 size: 15 residues. The CDR3 nucleotides read TGTGCCAGCAGTTTGGCACTAGCCCACGCGGAGACCCAGTACTTC. Protein: CASSLALAHAETQYF.

This clonotype was recorded once. This CDR3 is missing its conserved last phenylalanine or tryptophan, likely due to a read error. V is TRBV5-1 and J is TRBJ1-1, with D unclear. V lost 0 bases and J lost 3, with 9 bases in between. The germline gives CDR1 SGHRS, CDR2 YFSETQ. This CDR3 region has 14 residues. The CDR3 nucleotides are TGCGCCAGCAGCTTGGCGCCGGGCCACACTGAAGCTTTCTTA. It is translated as CASSLAPGHTEAFL.

In the case of this clonotype: With a much larger clone just one base away, this may be a read error. The rearrangement joins TRBV7-2 to TRBJ1-1; no definite D call. Germline V gene data show CDR1 as SGHTA and CDR2 as FQGNSA. This CDR3 spans 16 amino acids. Trimming shortened V by 4 bases and J by 4 bases, and 19 bases separated the two germline ends. The CDR3 protein is CASSYSGWGRSTEAFF. CDR3 nucleotides: TGTGCCAGCAGCTATAGCGGTTGGGGTCGTAGCACTGAAGCTTTCTTT. The complete variable domain, with remaining parts taken from reference TRBV7-2 and TRBJ1-1, reads GAGVSQSPSNKVTEKGKDVELRCDPISGHTALYWYRQSLGQGLEFLIYFQGNSAPDKSGLPSDRFSAERTGGSVSTLTIQRTQQEDSAVYLCASSYSGWGRSTEAFFGQGTRLTVV.

The chain links TRBV19 to TRBJ2-2; D perhaps matches TRBD2 (5 bases). The V gene's germline CDR1 is LNHDA and CDR2 SQIVND (reference sequence). This CDR3 region has 16 residues. Deletions cut 4 bases from V and 3 bases from J, with 15 bases between. CDR3 sequence: CASSNPPERYTGELFF. The CDR3 DNA reads TGTGCCAGTAGTAATCCCCCTGAGCGGTACACCGGGGAGCTGTTTTTT.